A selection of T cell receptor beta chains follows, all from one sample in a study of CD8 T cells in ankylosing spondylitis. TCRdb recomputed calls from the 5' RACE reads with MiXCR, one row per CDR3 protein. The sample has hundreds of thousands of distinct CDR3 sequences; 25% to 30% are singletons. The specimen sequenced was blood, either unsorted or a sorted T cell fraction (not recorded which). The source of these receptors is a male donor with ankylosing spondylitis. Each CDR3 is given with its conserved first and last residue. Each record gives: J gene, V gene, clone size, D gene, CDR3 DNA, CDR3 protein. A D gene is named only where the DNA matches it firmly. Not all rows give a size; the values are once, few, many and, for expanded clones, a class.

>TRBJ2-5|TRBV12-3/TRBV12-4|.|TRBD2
TGTGCCAGCACCCAGTCGTCCGGGAGGGCCGGTGAGACCCAGTACTTC
CASTQSSGRAGETQYF
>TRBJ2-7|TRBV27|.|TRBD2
TGTGCCTGCAGTTCCCGGACTAGCAGCTCCTACGAGCAGTACTTC
CACSSRTSSSYEQYF
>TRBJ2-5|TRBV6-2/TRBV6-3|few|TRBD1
TGTGCCAGCAGTTACGACAGGGGGCGTATGGAGACCCAGTACTTC
CASSYDRGRMETQYF
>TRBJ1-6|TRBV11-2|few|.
TGTGCCAGCAGCTTAGCCCAGAGCTATAATTCACCCCTCCACTTT
CASSLAQSYNSPLHF
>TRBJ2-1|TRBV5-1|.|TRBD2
TGCGCCAGCAGCCGCCGGACTAGCGGGAGGTCCTACAATGAGCAGTTCTTC
CASSRRTSGRSYNEQFF
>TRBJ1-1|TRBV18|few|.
TGTGCCAGCTCAGGAGTGCGGGGGGTGAACACTGAAGCTTTCTTT
CASSGVRGVNTEAFF
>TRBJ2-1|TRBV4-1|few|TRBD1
TGCGCCAGCAGCTTCCGGAGGGACAGGACTGGCAATGAGCAGTTCTTC
CASSFRRDRTGNEQFF
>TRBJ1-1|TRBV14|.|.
TGTGCCAGCAGCCCCCGTAGAGAAACTGAAGCTTTCTTT
CASSPRRETEAFF
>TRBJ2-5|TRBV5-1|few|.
TGCGCCAGCAGCCCCCAGGGGGGGGCGGTGGAGACCCAGTACTTC
CASSPQGGAVETQYF
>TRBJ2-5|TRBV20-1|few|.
TGCAGTGCTAGTGGCGTCAGGGGAGGGGAGACCCAGTACTTC
CSASGVRGGETQYF
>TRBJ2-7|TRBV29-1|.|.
TGCAGCGCGGCCCCAGGGGCGATCTCCTACGAGCAGTACTTC
CSAAPGAISYEQYF
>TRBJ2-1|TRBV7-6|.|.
TGTGCCAGCAGCCCGGGGGGCGTTACCTACAATGAGCAGTTCTTC
CASSPGGVTYNEQFF
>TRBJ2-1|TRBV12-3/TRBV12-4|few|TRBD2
TGTGCCAGCAGTTTCTCCGGGACTAGCGGTACGGAGCAGTTCTTC
CASSFSGTSGTEQFF
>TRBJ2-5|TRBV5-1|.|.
TGCGCCAGCAGCCCTCGACTTCAGGGAGAGACCCAGTACTTC
CASSPRLQGETQYF
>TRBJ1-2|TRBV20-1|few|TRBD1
TGCAGTGCTGAGACAGGGGTCTATGGCTACACCTTC
CSAETGVYGYTF
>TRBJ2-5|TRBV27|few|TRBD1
TGTGCCAGCAGGGGGGGGACAGGGGTTCAAGAGACCCAGTACTTC
CASRGGTGVQETQYF
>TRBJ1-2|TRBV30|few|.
TGTGCCTGGAGTGCGGGGAACTATGGCTACACCTTC
CAWSAGNYGYTF
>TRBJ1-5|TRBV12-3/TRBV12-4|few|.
TGTGCCAGCAGTCCAACAGAAAGCAATCAGCCCCAGCATTTT
CASSPTESNQPQHF
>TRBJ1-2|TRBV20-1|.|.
TGCAGTGCTAGAGTGGGGGTTGGCTATGGCTACACCTTC
CSARVGVGYGYTF